The T cell receptor (beta chain) under discussion was sequenced for a study of T cells in Graves' hyperthyroidism and ophthalmopathy. Study results and limitations: Model output signaled ophthalmopathy a median roughly six months ahead of onset.

This clonotype was observed many times. The antigen is undetermined. TCR beta CDR3 regions were amplified from RNA. First-round RT-PCR with HTBI primers amplified the TCR CDR3 region. TCRdb redid the calling of the multiplex PCR reads with MiXCR, one entry per CDR3 protein. The sample consists of 500,000 to 600,000 distinct CDR3 sequences, approximately 44% of them appearing once. The V gene lost 8 bases and the J gene lost 7 bases, with 14 bases spanning the gap. From germline, CDR1 is SEHNR and CDR2 FQNEAQ (reference sequence). The CDR3 extends over 13 amino acids. V and J are TRBV7-9 and TRBJ2-2, with a tentative D call TRBD1 (5 bases). Sequencing input: peripheral blood or thyroid tissue (not recorded which). The receptor was derived from an adult woman with Graves' disease, either hyperthyroidism or ophthalmopathy (not recorded which). The CDR3 DNA reads TGTGCCAGCGTTCAGGAAGGGGACGGGGAGCTGTTTTTT. It codes for CASVQEGDGELFF.